This T cell receptor beta chain was documented in a study of blood T cells in healthy people across ages. This CDR3 has 14 amino acids. CDR1 and CDR2 (germline): MDHEN, SYDVKM. V lost 6 bases to trimming and J lost 11 bases, with 22 bases between them. Then a second PCR, running roughly 7 to 11 cycles, was carried out with a sample-barcoded 5' primer and a J-beta primer mix. TCRdb ran MiXCR on the 5' RACE reads and lists one entry per CDR3 protein. The table includes about 760,000 distinct CDR3 sequences, just over 55% detected once. General study points: Older individuals had lower TCR beta diversity per million T cells (the decline was roughly linear). Estimates based on one million T cells were treated as lower bounds.

Comments on this clonotype: Its antigen is unknown.

This receptor was identified in a man in his forties in good health. The J gene is TRBJ2-5, the V gene TRBV28; either TRBD1 or TRBD2 may supply D (7 bases each). Sequences were obtained from blood. The CDR3 DNA is TGTGCCAGCAGGGGGGGGACAGATTCGTCGCAGCAGTACTTC. Amino acids: CASRGGTDSSQQYF.